This T cell receptor (beta chain) is drawn from a study of T-cell reconstitution after alpha-beta-depleted transplantation in children. Molecular barcoding with unique molecular identifiers was used for the TCRbeta library. TCRdb passed the PCR reads through MiXCR, listing each CDR3 protein once. The sample includes hundreds of thousands of distinct CDR3 sequences, roughly 16% of them seen just once. Turning to this clonotype: The target antigen is unknown.

The J segment lost 0 bases and the V segment lost 1 base, leaving 9 bases of the junction unmatched. This CDR3 has 19 amino acids. The germline V gene encodes CDR1 SSHAT and CDR2 FNYEAQ (reference sequence). Study-level points and caveats: Fresh T-cell production supplied most of the T-cell counts and diversity seen one year after transplant.

This clonotype originated in a boy under three years old who had a stem cell transplant for Wiskott-Aldrich syndrome, so the T cells may come from the graft donor. The chain recombines TRBV7-7 with TRBJ2-6, with 7 bases aligning to TRBD1. The sample consisted of PBMCs, mostly from graft donor cells, taken 360 days after TCRalphabeta/CD19-depleted stem cell transplant. CDR3: CASSLGPGQFLSGANVLTF. The CDR3 DNA sequence: TGTGCCAGCAGCTTAGGACCGGGACAGTTTCTCTCTGGGGCCAACGTCCTGACTTTC.